A selection of T cell receptor beta chains follows, all from one sample in a study of blood T cell repertoires in COVID-19. Libraries were prepared by immunoSEQ multiplex PCR; TCRdb keeps only in-frame clonotypes and omits some of them. Altogether about 260,000 clones are present, about nine tenths being singletons, with the ten largest covering roughly 2.4%. The sequencing sample was made of peripheral blood. These TCRs come from a woman in her forties or fifties who had recovered from COVID-19. CDR3s include the opening cysteine and the closing phenylalanine or tryptophan. A D gene is named only where the DNA matches it firmly.

15	TRBJ1-1	-	TRBV30	TGTGCCTGGAGACGGACTGGGACACCGAACACTGAAGCTTTCTTT	CAWRRTGTPNTEAFF
14	TRBJ1-5	TRBD1	TRBV6-5	TGTGCCAGCAGAGAGACAGGGCTTAATCAGCCCCAGCATTTT	CASRETGLNQPQHF
15	TRBJ1-2	-	TRBV7-8	TGTGCCAGCAGCTCACTCACAGGGATTAGCTATGGCTACACCTTC	CASSSLTGISYGYTF
13	TRBJ2-5	TRBD2	TRBV7-2	TGTGCCAGCAGCTTCAGCGGGGTGGAGACCCAGTACTTC	CASSFSGVETQYF
14	TRBJ2-7	TRBD1	TRBV10-3	TGTGCCATCAGTGCGGACAGGTTTGGCCGCGAGCAGTACTTC	CAISADRFGREQYF
13	TRBJ2-7	-	TRBV7-2	TGTGCCAGCAGTCCGCGGCCGCCCTACGAGCAGTACTTC	CASSPRPPYEQYF
16	TRBJ1-2	TRBD1	TRBV9	TGTGCCAGCAGCGGGTACAGGGGGCGTATTGACTATGGCTACACCTTC	CASSGYRGRIDYGYTF
14	TRBJ1-2	TRBD1	TRBV6-5	TGTGCCAGCAGAACGGGACAGACTATCTATGGCTACACCTTC	CASRTGQTIYGYTF
13	TRBJ1-3	-	TRBV5-1	TGCGCCAGCAGCTCCCCAGGTGGAAACACCATATATTTT	CASSSPGGNTIYF
15	TRBJ1-2	-	TRBV5-4	TGTGCCAGCAGCTTGATTGGGGGGTTTAACTATGGCTACACCTTC	CASSLIGGFNYGYTF
16	TRBJ2-1	TRBD1	TRBV30	TGTGCCTGGAGTGTAACAGGGGGAACCAGCTACAATGAGCAGTTCTTC	CAWSVTGGTSYNEQFF
12	TRBJ1-1	-	TRBV6-5	TGTGCCAGCAGTTTCGACAGTACCGAAGCTTTCTTT	CASSFDSTEAFF
17	TRBJ1-1	TRBD1	TRBV4-2	TGTGCCAACAGCCCTTGGGGGGCCGGGACAGTCAACACTGAAGCTTTCTTT	CANSPWGAGTVNTEAFF
15	TRBJ1-2	-	TRBV7-8	TGTGCCAGCAGCTTAAGCGGGGGCTCGGGCTATGGCTACACCTTC	CASSLSGGSGYGYTF
18	TRBJ2-2	TRBD2	TRBV4-2	TGTGCCAGCAGCCAAGTGGTTAGCGGGAGTTTGGGTGCCGGGGAGCTGTTTTTT	CASSQVVSGSLGAGELFF
13	TRBJ2-7	-	TRBV10-2	TGCGCCAGCAGTGGAGGAATTTCCTACGAGCAGTACTTC	CASSGGISYEQYF
15	TRBJ2-5	TRBD1	TRBV2	TGTGCCAGCAGTGATATAGGGGGCGGAGGAGAGACCCAGTACTTC	CASSDIGGGGETQYF